This record covers a single TCR beta chain. These data come from a study of cytomegalovirus exposure and HLA in healthy donors. Assay used: immunoSEQ multiplex PCR; TCRdb lists only in-frame clones, some missing. Of 95,000 to 120,000 clones in the sample, roughly 84% were seen once. Trimming took 4 bases from V and 7 from J; bases not matched to a gene: 6. The V gene's germline CDR1 is SGDLS and CDR2 YYNGEE. The CDR3 extends over 15 amino acids. The clonotype comes from a woman aged 18-29 years in good health and CMV-seronegative. Sequencing was performed on PBMCs. The V and J genes are TRBV9 and TRBJ2-3; 13 positions agree with TRBD2. The CDR3 bases are TGTGCCAGCAGCTTCACTAGCGGGGGGGCAAATACGCAGTATTTT. This translates into CASSFTSGGANTQYF.